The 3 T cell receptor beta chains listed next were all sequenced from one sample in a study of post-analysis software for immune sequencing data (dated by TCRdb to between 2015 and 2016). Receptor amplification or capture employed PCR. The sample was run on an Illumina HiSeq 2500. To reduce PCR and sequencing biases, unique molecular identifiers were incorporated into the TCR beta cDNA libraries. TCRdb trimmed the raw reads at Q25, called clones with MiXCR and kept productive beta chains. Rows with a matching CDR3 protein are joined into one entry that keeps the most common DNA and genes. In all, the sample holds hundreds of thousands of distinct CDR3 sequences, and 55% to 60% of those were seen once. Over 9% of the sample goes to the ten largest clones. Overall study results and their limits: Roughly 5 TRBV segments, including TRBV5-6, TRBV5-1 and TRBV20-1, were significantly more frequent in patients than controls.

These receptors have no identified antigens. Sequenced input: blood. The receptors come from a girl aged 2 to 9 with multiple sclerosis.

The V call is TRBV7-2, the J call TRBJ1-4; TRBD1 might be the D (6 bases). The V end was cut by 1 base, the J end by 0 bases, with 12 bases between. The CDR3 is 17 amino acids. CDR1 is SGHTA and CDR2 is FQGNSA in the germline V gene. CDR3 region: CASSLEGRGATNEKLFF. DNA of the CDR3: TGTGCCAGCAGCTTAGAGGGCAGGGGAGCAACTAATGAAAAACTGTTTTTT.

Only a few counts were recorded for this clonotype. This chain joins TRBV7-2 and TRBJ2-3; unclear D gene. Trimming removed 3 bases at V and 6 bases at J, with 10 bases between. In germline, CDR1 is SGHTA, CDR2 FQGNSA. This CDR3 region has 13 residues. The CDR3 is CASSFASMDTQYF. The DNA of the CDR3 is TGTGCCAGCAGCTTCGCCTCTATGGATACGCAGTATTTT.

CDR3 amino acids: CASSFRYRTYEQYF. The DNA for the CDR3 is TGTGCCAGCAGCTTCCGGTACAGAACCTACGAGCAGTACTTC. The rearrangement uses TRBV7-2 and TRBJ2-7; D not resolved. The CDR3 is 14 amino acids. V was shortened by 3 bases and J by 2 bases, with 11 bases between the two germline ends. CDR1 and CDR2 from the germline V gene are SGHTA and FQGNSA.